The rows below give T cell receptor beta chains drawn from one sample of a study of blood T cell repertoires in COVID-19. Assay: immunoSEQ multiplex PCR; the TCRdb copy retains only in-frame clones and omits some. The sample has a few hundred thousand clones, 70% to 90% seen once. Specimen: PBMCs or T cells enriched from blood (not recorded which). The origin of the receptors is a middle-aged woman who had recovered from COVID-19. The conserved cysteine and the conserved F or W are not part of the CDR3 here.

ASSYSTLAERYNEQF,TRBV11-2,TRBJ2-1
ASSLGLAGASTGELF,TRBV7-7,TRBJ2-2
ASSQGLAGGPETQY,TRBV3-1/TRBV3-2,TRBJ2-5
ASSVRDLRDTQY,TRBV9,TRBJ2-3
ATSEGTSGNNEQF,TRBV24-1,TRBJ2-1
ASSPLDAGLAGLETGELF,TRBV18,TRBJ2-2
ASSQLPGQGPYNEQF,TRBV4-3,TRBJ2-1
ASSRPTGLDTEAF,TRBV6-2/TRBV6-3,TRBJ1-1
ASSQDRLSYGYT,TRBV4-3,TRBJ1-2
ASSTGYRDGYT,TRBV12-3/TRBV12-4,TRBJ1-2
ASDRGHKNTEAF,TRBV18,TRBJ1-1
ASSLPRGNTIY,TRBV7-2,TRBJ1-3
ASSQAGGGVSGNTIY,TRBV3-1/TRBV3-2,TRBJ1-3
ASSSLYRTRHSGNTIY,TRBV5-8,TRBJ1-3
ASSIDRGDSPLH,TRBV7-2,TRBJ1-6
ASSLGGHEQY,TRBV7-8,TRBJ2-7
ASSPRAELYGYT,TRBV13,TRBJ1-2
ASSLGQGDSIIQY,TRBV13,TRBJ2-4
ASSLVSPGGRQETQY,TRBV13,TRBJ2-5
ASSEFDRVGNTGELF,TRBV2,TRBJ2-2
ASSSQDRIPYGYT,TRBV11-3,TRBJ1-2
ASSLWGQAPGANVLT,TRBV27,TRBJ2-6
ATKQGRSSNQPQH,TRBV19,TRBJ1-5
ASSLAPKGGAF,TRBV5-1,TRBJ1-1
ASSPGLADYNEQF,TRBV5-1,TRBJ2-1